The 21 T cell receptor beta chains presented below share a single source sample, sequenced in a study of CD8 T cells in ankylosing spondylitis. General study points: About 8 highly homologous variants formed a TCR beta motif that appeared characteristic of ankylosing spondylitis blood.

The antigens for these receptors are not known. TCRdb passed the 5' RACE reads through MiXCR, listing each CDR3 protein once. Found here are fewer than 400,000 distinct CDR3 sequences, approximately 20% of them singletons; the top ten hold around 16%. The specimen sequenced was blood, either unsorted or a sorted T cell fraction (not recorded which). The receptor source for this set is a male donor with ankylosing spondylitis.

V and J are TRBV11-3 and TRBJ1-1; no clear D gene. Trimming left V 5 bases short and J 2 bases short, with 12 bases between. Germline V gene sequence: CDR1 SGHNT, CDR2 YENEEA. The CDR3 is 14 residues long. The CDR3 sequence: CASSRTLFNTEAFF. CDR3 bases: TGTGCCAGCAGCCGTACTCTGTTCAACACTGAAGCTTTCTTT.

The chain combines TRBV5-1 with TRBJ2-4, with 8 bases aligning to TRBD1. This CDR3 region has 15 residues. In germline, CDR1 is SGHRS, CDR2 YFSETQ. The junction had 4 bases not matched to a gene; V was cut back by 4 bases and J by 1 base. DNA of the CDR3: TGCGCCAGCAGCCAGGGACAGGAGGCCAAAAACATTCAGTACTTC. Its translation is CASSQGQEAKNIQYF.

The V and J genes are TRBV2 and TRBJ1-2, with 8 bases fitting TRBD1. Germline CDR1 SNHLY, CDR2 FYNNEI. V dropped 5 bases and J dropped 6; count of bases not matched to a gene: 11. The CDR3 runs to 15 residues. The CDR3 protein is CASSQDRAAFHGYTF. CDR3 nucleotides: TGTGCCAGCAGTCAGGACAGGGCCGCCTTCCATGGCTACACCTTC.

This chain connects TRBV6-2 or TRBV6-3 to TRBJ2-4, with D tentatively TRBD1 (5 bases). The CDR3 is 12 amino acids. Germline V CDR1 and CDR2: MNHEY, SVGEGT. Trimming took 8 bases from V and 6 from J, leaving 11 bases between them. The CDR3 spells CASGATINIQYF. In DNA form, the CDR3 reads TGTGCCAGCGGGGCCACGATAAACATTCAGTACTTC.

This clonotype has just a few counts. This chain uses TRBV6-1 with TRBJ2-7; 9 bases are shared with TRBD1. V was pared by 6 bases and J by 3 bases, with 3 bases of the junction left unmatched. CDR3 length: 13 amino acids. Germline loops: CDR1 MNHNS, CDR2 SASEGT. The DNA for the CDR3 is TGTGCCAGCAGGATGACAGGGGGCTACGAGCAGTACTTC. Residues: CASRMTGGYEQYF.

The chain uses TRBV20-1 and TRBJ1-1; D is possibly TRBD1 (5 bases). This CDR3 is 15 amino acids long. V dropped 0 bases and J dropped 1 base, with 12 bases sitting between them. CDR1 is DFQATT and CDR2 is SNEGSKA in the germline V gene (reference sequence). The chain's CDR3 is CSARDPRDSNTEAFF. The CDR3 DNA sequence: TGCAGTGCTAGAGATCCCCGGGACTCGAACACTGAAGCTTTCTTT.

The chain combines TRBV18 with TRBJ1-5; tentative D call: TRBD1 (5 bases). Per the germline V gene, CDR1 is KGHSH and CDR2 is LQKENI. Trimming took 4 bases from V and 4 from J, leaving 8 bases between them. The CDR3 consists of 13 residues. The CDR3 sequence is CASSQGENQPQHF. Here the CDR3 DNA reads TGTGCCAGCTCACAAGGGGAAAATCAGCCCCAGCATTTT.

Only a few counts were recorded for this clonotype. The chain uses TRBV5-5 and TRBJ2-5, with 7 bases fitting TRBD1. Germline CDR1 and CDR2: SGHKS and YYEKEE (reference sequence). There are 15 residues in the CDR3. The V gene end was trimmed by 4 bases and the J gene end by 3 bases; junction bases not matched to a gene: 9. The chain's CDR3 is CASSPAGTVKETQYF. In DNA, the CDR3 is TGTGCCAGCAGCCCCGCCGGGACAGTAAAAGAGACCCAGTACTTC. Together with reference TRBV5-5 and TRBJ2-5, the CDR3 gives the full variable domain: DAGVTQSPTHLIKTRGQQVTLRCSPISGHKSVSWYQQVLGQGPQFIFQYYEKEERGRGNFPDRFSARQFPNYSSELNVNALLLGDSALYLCASSPAGTVKETQYFGPGTRLLVL.

CDR3 protein: CASSLQTGSSNEQFF. In DNA form, the CDR3 reads TGTGCCAGCAGTTTACAGACAGGGTCGTCCAATGAGCAGTTCTTC. The chain couples TRBV28 to TRBJ2-1; TRBD1 aligns across 7 bases. The CDR3 runs to 15 residues. V shed 2 bases and J 6 bases; nucleotides not matched to a gene: 7. The germline gives CDR1 MDHEN, CDR2 SYDVKM.

The chain carries TRBV7-9 and TRBJ2-7, with D possibly TRBD2 on 6 matching bases. The germline V and J ends were trimmed by 6 bases and 5 bases, with 17 bases remaining between them. The CDR3 length is 14 residues. Germline CDR1 reads SEHNR; CDR2 reads FQNEAQ (reference sequence). CDR3 residues: CASSRDSRAHEQYF. As DNA, the CDR3 is TGTGCCAGCAGTCGGGACTCCCGCGCCCACGAGCAGTACTTC. Variable domain in full (rest from reference TRBV7-9 and TRBJ2-7): DTGVSQNPRHKITKRGQNVTFRCDPISEHNRLYWYRQTLGQGPEFLTYFQNEAQLEKSRLLSDRFSAERPKGSFSTLEIQRTEQGDSAMYLCASSRDSRAHEQYFGPGTRLTVT.

The V gene is TRBV24-1, the J gene TRBJ1-5, with 7 positions matching TRBD1. The germline gives CDR1 KGHDR, CDR2 SFDVKD. This CDR3 has 12 amino acids. The V and J ends lost 11 bases and 5 bases, in that order; junction bases with no gene match: 5. CDR3 amino acids: CAIGQDHQPQHF. The CDR3 bases are TGTGCCATCGGACAGGATCATCAGCCCCAGCATTTT.

The rearrangement uses TRBV6-4 and TRBJ2-7; D is ambiguous. CDR3 length: 13 residues. Germline V gene sequence: CDR1 MRHNA, CDR2 SNTAGT. V was pared by 8 bases and J by 0 bases, with 11 bases between. The CDR3 region has the DNA TGTGCCAGCCTTCGAACAAGCTCCTACGAGCAGTACTTC. Residues: CASLRTSSYEQYF.

This clonotype was recorded at least ten times. The chain links TRBV5-1 to TRBJ2-3; TRBD2 agrees at 8 bases. Germline V gene sequence: CDR1 SGHRS, CDR2 YFSETQ. V lost 0 bases to trimming and J lost 5 bases; unmatched junction nucleotides: 8. The CDR3 has 16 residues. The CDR3 loop is CASSLATGGPVDTQYF. The CDR3 DNA follows: TGCGCCAGCAGCTTGGCCACGGGAGGGCCAGTAGATACGCAGTATTTT.

This chain joins TRBV6-1 and TRBJ2-7; tentative D call: TRBD1 (6 bases). Germline V gene sequence: CDR1 MNHNS, CDR2 SASEGT. Trimming stripped 4 bases from V and 3 bases from J, with 13 bases between. There are 14 residues in the CDR3. The CDR3 loop is CASSVQGGGYEQYF. For the CDR3, the DNA is TGTGCCAGCAGTGTACAGGGCGGCGGCTACGAGCAGTACTTC.

This clonotype appeared a few times. J is TRBJ2-1 and V is TRBV5-1; no reliable D call. There are 16 residues in the CDR3. The germline CDR1 and CDR2 sequences are SGHRS and YFSETQ. Trimming removed 0 bases from V and 0 bases from J, with 10 bases in between. CDR3 sequence (DNA): TGCGCCAGCAGCTTGGGGTTTTCGAGCTCCTACAATGAGCAGTTCTTC. Its protein product is CASSLGFSSSYNEQFF. Variable domain in full (rest from reference TRBV5-1 and TRBJ2-1): KAGVTQTPRYLIKTRGQQVTLSCSPISGHRSVSWYQQTPGQGLQFLFEYFSETQRNKGNFPGRFSGRQFSNSRSEMNVSTLELGDSALYLCASSLGFSSSYNEQFFGPGTRLTVL.

The CDR3 spells CASRARRGSTDTQYF. The CDR3 DNA is TGTGCCAGCAGGGCCCGCCGTGGAAGCACAGATACGCAGTATTTT. The rearrangement links TRBV6-1 to TRBJ2-3; D is unresolved. The V and J ends lost 6 bases and 0 bases respectively, with 13 bases between them. There are 15 residues in the CDR3. Per the germline V gene, CDR1 is MNHNS and CDR2 is SASEGT.

This clonotype was counted a single time. The rearrangement joins TRBV11-2 to TRBJ2-1; no definite D call. V was shortened by 0 bases and J by 0 bases, with 12 bases between the two germline ends. Per germline, CDR1 SGHAT and CDR2 FQNNGV. This CDR3 has 17 residues. This chain's CDR3 is CASSLDSLPSSYNEQFF. The DNA of the CDR3 is TGTGCCAGCAGCTTAGACAGCCTGCCGAGCTCCTACAATGAGCAGTTCTTC.

In its sample, this clonotype was seen a few times. This chain joins TRBV23-1 and TRBJ1-5, with TRBD1 identical over 7 bases. TRBV23-1 is recorded as an ORF, its role being uncertain. The CDR3 length is 16 residues. V lost 3 bases and J lost 0; bases outside the gene matches: 5. Here the CDR3 DNA reads TGCGCCAGCAGTCACTGGGACAGTCATAGCAATCAGCCCCAGCATTTT. It encodes CASSHWDSHSNQPQHF.

V gene TRBV7-2 combines with J gene TRBJ2-3; 11 bases fit TRBD1. This CDR3 has 15 amino acids. After removal of 5 bases from V and 5 bases from J, the junction contained 6 bases not matched to a gene. The germline V gene has CDR1 SGHTA and CDR2 FQGNSA. Here the CDR3 reads CASSGTGGVGDTQYF. For the CDR3, the DNA is TGTGCCAGCAGCGGGACAGGGGGAGTAGGAGATACGCAGTATTTT.

This clonotype turned up a few times. V is TRBV20-1 and J is TRBJ2-7, with D perhaps matching TRBD2 (5 bases). V lost 3 bases to trimming and J lost 4 bases, with 13 bases between them. CDR1 and CDR2 from the germline V gene are DFQATT and SNEGSKA (reference sequence). The CDR3 loop spans 13 amino acids. In DNA form, the CDR3 reads TGCAGTGCTAGGCTGGCTAGCAGATACGAGCAGTACTTC. It encodes CSARLASRYEQYF.

The chain joins TRBV12-3 or TRBV12-4 to TRBJ2-5; weak D call: TRBD2 (5 bases). The CDR3 has 14 residues. V was cut by 3 bases and J by 9 bases, with 17 bases left in between. CDR3 nucleotide sequence: TGTGCCAGCAGTTTGGGCACCAGCGGCAGCTCCCAGTACTTC. Amino acids: CASSLGTSGSSQYF.